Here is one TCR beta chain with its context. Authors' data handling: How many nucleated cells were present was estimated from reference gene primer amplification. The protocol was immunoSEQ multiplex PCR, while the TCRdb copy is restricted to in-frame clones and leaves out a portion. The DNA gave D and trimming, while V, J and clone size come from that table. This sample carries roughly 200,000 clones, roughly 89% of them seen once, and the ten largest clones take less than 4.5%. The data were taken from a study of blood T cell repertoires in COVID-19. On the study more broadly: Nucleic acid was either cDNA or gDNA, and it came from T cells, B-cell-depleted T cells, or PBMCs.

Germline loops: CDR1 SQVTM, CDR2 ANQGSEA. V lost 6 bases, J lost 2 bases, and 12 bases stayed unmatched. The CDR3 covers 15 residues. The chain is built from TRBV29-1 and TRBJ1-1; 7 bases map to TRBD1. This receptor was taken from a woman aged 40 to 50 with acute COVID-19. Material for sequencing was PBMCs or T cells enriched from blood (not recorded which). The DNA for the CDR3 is TGCAGCGTATCTACGCCGGGACAGATTAACACTGAAGCTTTCTTT. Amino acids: CSVSTPGQINTEAFF.